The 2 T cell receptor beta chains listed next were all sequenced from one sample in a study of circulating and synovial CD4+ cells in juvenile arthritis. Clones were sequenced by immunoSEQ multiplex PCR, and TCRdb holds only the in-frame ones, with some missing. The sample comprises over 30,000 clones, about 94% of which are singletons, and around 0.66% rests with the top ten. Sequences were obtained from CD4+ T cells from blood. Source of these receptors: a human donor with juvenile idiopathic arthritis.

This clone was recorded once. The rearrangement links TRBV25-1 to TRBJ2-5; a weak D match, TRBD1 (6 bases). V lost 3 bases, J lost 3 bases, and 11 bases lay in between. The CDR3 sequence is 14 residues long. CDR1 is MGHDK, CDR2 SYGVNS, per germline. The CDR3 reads CASSDPYREETQYF. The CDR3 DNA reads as TGTGCCAGCAGTGATCCCTACAGGGAAGAGACCCAGTACTTC.

CDR3 nucleotides: TGTGCCAGCGCCGACAGGGGCATCTCCGGGGCCAACGTCCTGACTTTC. Translating gives CASADRGISGANVLTF. The V and J genes are TRBV2 and TRBJ2-6; TRBD1 agrees at 8 bases. After removal of 8 bases from V and 4 bases from J, the junction contained 10 bases not matched to a gene. Germline-derived CDR1 and CDR2 are SNHLY and FYNNEI. The CDR3 is 16 residues long.